A single sample gave rise to the 23 T cell receptor beta chains below, sequenced in a study of STAT5B mutations in CD4+ large granular lymphocyte leukemia. Assay used: immunoSEQ multiplex PCR; TCRdb lists only in-frame clones, some missing. This sample has about 38,000 clones, with about four fifths found just once. Sequencing input: CD4+ T cells from blood buffy coats. Receptor source: a human donor in good health.

This chain uses TRBV5-1 with TRBJ1-4, with 8 bases lining up with TRBD1. Per germline, CDR1 SGHRS and CDR2 YFSETQ. The CDR3 covers 14 residues. V lost 3 bases, J lost 7 bases, and 5 bases stayed unmatched. The CDR3 DNA is TGCGCCAGCAGCTCCGGGACAGGCCTTGAAAAACTGTTTTTT. It translates to CASSSGTGLEKLFF.

This chain links TRBV5-1 with TRBJ2-3; no firm D call. V lost 4 bases, J lost 5 bases, and 20 bases lay in between. CDR1 and CDR2 from the germline V gene are SGHRS and YFSETQ. The CDR3 has 16 residues. The CDR3 DNA sequence: TGCGCCAGCAGCCTTCAACCAGCAGGTGAAGGAGATACGCAGTATTTT. As protein: CASSLQPAGEGDTQYF.

The chain uses TRBV6-4 and TRBJ2-6, with D hard to call. Germline lookup yields CDR1 MRHNA and CDR2 SNTAGT. This CDR3 contains 16 residues. Trimming took 0 bases from V and 2 from J, leaving 8 bases between them. CDR3 sequence reads: CASSDSWGTGANVLTF. The CDR3 DNA follows: TGTGCCAGCAGTGACTCCTGGGGAACTGGGGCCAACGTCCTGACTTTC.

This sequence joins TRBV5-1 and TRBJ2-7; D might be TRBD1 (6 bases). Germline CDR1 and CDR2: SGHRS and YFSETQ. The ends were cut back, 0 bases at V and 2 bases at J, with 15 bases in the middle. The CDR3 extends over 16 amino acids. The CDR3 spells CASSLDGQISAYEQYF. For the CDR3, the DNA is TGCGCCAGCAGCTTGGACGGACAGATATCCGCCTACGAGCAGTACTTC.

This chain uses TRBV19 with TRBJ2-7; 10 bases match TRBD2. The ends lost 1 base at V and 3 bases at J; junction bases unmatched: 6. This CDR3 region has 16 residues. Germline values: CDR1 LNHDA, CDR2 SQIVND (reference sequence). The CDR3 loop reads CASSIGRLAGIYEQYF. In nucleotides, the CDR3 is TGTGCCAGTAGTATAGGCAGACTAGCGGGCATCTACGAGCAGTACTTC. Together with reference TRBV19 and TRBJ2-7, the CDR3 gives the full variable domain: DGGITQSPKYLFRKEGQNVTLSCEQNLNHDAMYWYRQDPGQGLRLIYYSQIVNDFQKGDIAEGYSVSREKKESFPLTVTSAQKNPTAFYLCASSIGRLAGIYEQYFGPGTRLTVT.

This chain connects TRBV5-1 to TRBJ2-2; 9 nucleotides align to TRBD2. This CDR3 has 15 amino acids. The germline gives CDR1 SGHRS, CDR2 YFSETQ. V was pared by 0 bases and J by 4 bases, with 1 base of the junction left unmatched. This CDR3 is CASSLVAGVTGELFF. The CDR3 coding sequence is TGCGCCAGCAGCTTGGTAGCGGGGGTCACCGGGGAGCTGTTTTTT.

The chain combines TRBV2 with TRBJ2-2, with 10 bases fitting TRBD2. Per the germline V gene, CDR1 is SNHLY and CDR2 is FYNNEI. The CDR3 totals 16 residues. Trimming cost V 2 bases and J 4 bases; bases outside gene matches: 4. CDR3 DNA: TGTGCCAGCAGTGAACGCCTAGCGGGAGCCACCGGGGAGCTGTTTTTT. Its translation is CASSERLAGATGELFF.

The rearrangement joins TRBV9 to TRBJ2-7, with D possibly being TRBD1 (6 bases). V lost 3 bases, J lost 4 bases, and 14 bases lay in between. The CDR3 has 14 residues. The germline gives CDR1 SGDLS, CDR2 YYNGEE. The CDR3 DNA reads TGTGCCAGCAGCGGCCCCGGGACAAGATACGAGCAGTACTTC. Its protein is CASSGPGTRYEQYF. Full variable domain (missing parts from reference TRBV9 and TRBJ2-7): DSGVTQTPKHLITATGQRVTLRCSPRSGDLSVYWYQQSLDQGLQFLIQYYNGEERAKGNILERFSAQQFPDLHSELNLSSLELGDSALYFCASSGPGTRYEQYFGPGTRLTVT.

The chain employs TRBV5-1 and TRBJ2-5; 10 nucleotides match TRBD2. This CDR3 is 13 amino acids long. Germline V gene lookup returns CDR1 SGHRS and CDR2 YFSETQ. With 4 bases clipped from V and 5 bases from J, the junction kept 2 bases outside the gene matches. The CDR3 nucleotides are TGCGCCAGCAGCGAGGGACTAGCGGAGACCCAGTACTTC. It translates to CASSEGLAETQYF. The full variable domain, rest sourced from reference TRBV5-1 and TRBJ2-5, is KAGVTQTPRYLIKTRGQQVTLSCSPISGHRSVSWYQQTPGQGLQFLFEYFSETQRNKGNFPGRFSGRQFSNSRSEMNVSTLELGDSALYLCASSEGLAETQYFGPGTRLLVL.

CDR3 nucleotide sequence: TGTGCCAGCTCGTGGACAGGGGGCCCCCTAGCTAACTATGGCTACACCTTC. As protein: CASSWTGGPLANYGYTF. This chain joins TRBV18 and TRBJ1-2, with 11 bases that match TRBD1. V trimming: 6 bases; J trimming: 0 bases; junction bases outside the gene matches: 9. CDR1 and CDR2 from the germline V gene are KGHSH and LQKENI. The CDR3 runs to 17 residues.

This chain links TRBV25-1 with TRBJ2-5, with D maybe TRBD2 (5 bases). Trimming cost V 7 bases and J 0 bases, with 9 bases left between them. The CDR3 covers 13 residues. CDR1 is MGHDK, CDR2 SYGVNS, per germline. Here the CDR3 DNA reads TGTGCCAGCACCGGGGATTACCAAGAGACCCAGTACTTC. It specifies CASTGDYQETQYF.

V is TRBV5-1 and J is TRBJ2-1; 8 positions match TRBD1. The V gene's germline CDR1 is SGHRS and CDR2 YFSETQ. V lost 3 bases and J lost 4; bases outside the gene matches: 6. The CDR3 is 15 amino acids. This CDR3 reads CASSWAGTGYNEQFF. The CDR3 DNA is TGCGCCAGCAGCTGGGCCGGGACAGGATACAATGAGCAGTTCTTC.

V and J are TRBV19 and TRBJ2-7; D perhaps matches TRBD1 (6 bases). Trimming took off 4 bases at V and 0 bases at J, with 19 bases between the two ends. This CDR3 has 17 residues. Per the germline V gene, CDR1 is LNHDA and CDR2 is SQIVND (reference sequence). The CDR3 bases are TGTGCCAGTAGTAATATAAGAGGGACACCCGGCTCCTACGAGCAGTACTTC. Residues: CASSNIRGTPGSYEQYF.

V usage is TRBV4-2 and J usage is TRBJ2-7; D ambiguous. Trimming removed 1 base at V and 3 bases at J, with 10 bases between. The CDR3 totals 14 residues. Per germline, CDR1 LGHNA and CDR2 YNFKEQ. CDR3 amino acids: CASSQATTNYEQYF. For the CDR3, the DNA is TGTGCCAGCAGCCAAGCAACTACCAACTACGAGCAGTACTTC.

V usage is TRBV7-9 and J usage is TRBJ2-2; D remains ambiguous. The CDR3 is 15 residues long. Per the germline V gene, CDR1 is SEHNR and CDR2 is FQNEAQ (reference sequence). Trimming shortened V by 1 base and J by 5 bases, and 11 bases separated the two germline ends. CDR3 loop: CASSLGTAETGELFF. The CDR3 coding sequence is TGTGCCAGCAGCTTAGGGACGGCCGAGACCGGGGAGCTGTTTTTT.

The V call is TRBV7-2, the J call TRBJ2-5; TRBD2 aligns across 10 bases. The CDR3 is made up of 16 amino acids. V dropped 5 bases and J dropped 4; count of bases not matched to a gene: 10. Germline lookup yields CDR1 SGHTA and CDR2 FQGNSA. CDR3 sequence: CASSPTVRTSGETQYF. The CDR3 coding sequence is TGTGCCAGCAGCCCCACAGTAAGGACTAGCGGAGAGACCCAGTACTTC. The whole variable domain, remainder taken from reference TRBV7-2 and TRBJ2-5, is GAGVSQSPSNKVTEKGKDVELRCDPISGHTALYWYRQSLGQGLEFLIYFQGNSAPDKSGLPSDRFSAERTGGSVSTLTIQRTQQEDSAVYLCASSPTVRTSGETQYFGPGTRLLVL.

The rearrangement uses TRBV9 and TRBJ2-2; the match to TRBD1 covers 7 bases. Unmatched junction bases numbered 15, after V lost 4 bases and J lost 9 bases. Germline CDR1 SGDLS, CDR2 YYNGEE. The CDR3 has 16 amino acids. DNA of the CDR3: TGTGCCAGCAGCAAGGGGACAGCCAATCTCGGGCGGGAGCTGTTTTTT. Translation: CASSKGTANLGRELFF.

This clone was detected only once. This chain joins TRBV12-5 and TRBJ2-5, with D unresolved. The CDR3 runs 14 residues. Trimming left V 1 base short and J 3 bases short, with 9 bases between. The germline V gene has CDR1 LGHNT and CDR2 FRNRAP. The CDR3 loop reads CASGLGNTEETQYF. CDR3 DNA sequence: TGTGCTAGTGGTTTGGGTAACACCGAAGAGACCCAGTACTTC.

V usage is TRBV4-1 and J usage is TRBJ1-6, with D hard to call. Trimming removed 2 bases at V and 8 bases at J, with 10 bases between. In germline, CDR1 is MGHRA, CDR2 YSYEKL. The CDR3 is 14 residues long. The CDR3, as DNA: TGCGCCAGCAGCCAAAGGGAGTCGGATTCACCCCTCCACTTT. As protein: CASSQRESDSPLHF.

This rearrangement joins TRBV5-6 to TRBJ1-6, with 10 bases identical to TRBD1. The junction had 10 bases not matched to a gene; V was cut back by 6 bases and J by 7 bases. Germline CDR1 reads SGHDT; CDR2 reads YYEEEE. The CDR3 totals 16 residues. CDR3 nucleotide sequence: TGTGCCAGCACCACCCTCGGGACAGGGGACAATTCACCCCTCCACTTT. Its protein is CASTTLGTGDNSPLHF.

In this sample, this clone turned up a few times. The chain joins TRBV2 to TRBJ1-1, with D tentatively TRBD1 (5 bases). The V end was cut by 4 bases, the J end by 9 bases, with 15 bases between. The V gene's germline CDR1 is SNHLY and CDR2 FYNNEI. The CDR3 is made up of 13 amino acids. CDR3 residues: CASSGSGDLQAFF. The CDR3 bases are TGTGCCAGCAGTGGGAGTGGGGACCTTCAAGCTTTCTTT.

This chain connects TRBV2 to TRBJ2-3, with 10 bases matching TRBD2. There are 14 residues in the CDR3. Losses at the gene ends were 8 bases for V and 2 bases for J; bases not matched to a gene: 4. From germline, CDR1 is SNHLY and CDR2 FYNNEI. CDR3: CASPLAGSTDTQYF. The CDR3 nucleotides are TGTGCCAGCCCACTAGCGGGGTCCACAGATACGCAGTATTTT.

This chain uses TRBV2 with TRBJ1-2; 8 bases match TRBD1. CDR3 length equals 14 residues. CDR1 SNHLY and CDR2 FYNNEI come from the germline V gene. The V segment lost 4 bases and the J segment 7 bases; nucleotides outside the gene matches: 8. The CDR3 sequence: CASSVFRGQGGYTF. CDR3 DNA: TGTGCCAGCAGTGTTTTCAGGGGGCAAGGTGGCTACACCTTC.